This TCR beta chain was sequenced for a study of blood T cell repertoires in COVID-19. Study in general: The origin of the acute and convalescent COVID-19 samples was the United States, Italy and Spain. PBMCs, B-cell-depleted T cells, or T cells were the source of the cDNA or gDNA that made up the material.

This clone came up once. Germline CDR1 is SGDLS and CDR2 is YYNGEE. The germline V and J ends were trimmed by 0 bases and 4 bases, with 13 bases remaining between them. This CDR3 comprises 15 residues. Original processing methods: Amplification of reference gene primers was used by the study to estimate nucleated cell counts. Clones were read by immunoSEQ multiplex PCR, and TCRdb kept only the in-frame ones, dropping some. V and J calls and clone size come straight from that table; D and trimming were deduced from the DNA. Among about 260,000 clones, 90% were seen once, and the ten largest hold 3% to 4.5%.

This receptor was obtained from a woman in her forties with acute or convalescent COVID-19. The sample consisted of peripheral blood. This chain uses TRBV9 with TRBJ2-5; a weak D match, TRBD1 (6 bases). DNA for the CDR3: TGTGCCAGCAGCGTAGCTTTAACAGGGCGAGAGACCCAGTACTTC. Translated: CASSVALTGRETQYF.